This T cell receptor (beta chain) was recovered during a study of Graves' ophthalmopathy and Graves' hyperthyroidism. Background on the study: Before any treatment was given, at initial diagnosis, peripheral blood was collected. Overall study results and limits: Ophthalmopathy progression predictions by the model showed about 75% specificity and 60% to 71% sensitivity. Among expanded thyroid clonotypes above 0.001 frequency, most also occurred in blood.

TCR beta CDR3 regions were amplified from RNA transcripts. Amplification began with first-round RT-PCR using HTBI primers, then second-round multiplex PCR was performed. Via MiXCR, TCRdb re-called the multiplex PCR reads, giving one row per CDR3 protein. The sample has 200,000 to 300,000 distinct CDR3 sequences, 45% seen once. Concerning this clonotype itself: Antigen specificity is unknown.

The CDR3 runs 13 residues. CDR1 and CDR2 from the germline V gene are SGHAT and FQNNGV. The chain is built from TRBV11-2 and TRBJ2-7, with D unresolved. The end of the DNA aligns better with TRBJ2-1, so the J call may be wrong. What was sequenced was peripheral blood. This receptor was identified in an adult man with Graves' ophthalmopathy. The CDR3 nucleotides read TGTGCCAGCAGCTTAGATTCTTTGGATGAGCAGTTCTTC. It codes for CASSLDSLDEQFF.